These 27 T cell receptor beta chains were sequenced from one sample in a study of graft-versus-host responses after intestinal transplantation (dated by TCRdb to about 2021). Library creation used the immunoSEQ multiplex PCR assay. Held by TCRdb, this immuneACCESS table contains in-frame sequences only and omits some clones. Under half of the omission traces to an unresolved V gene where checked; the cause of the rest is unknown. The sample records about 15,000 clones, around 70% of which are singletons. In total, the top ten clones hold more than 20% of the sample. Intraepithelial and lamina propria lymphocytes were isolated from graft specimens using dithiothreitol, EDTA incubations and collagenase D digestion. Sequencing used ileum tissue, obtained just over 700 days after intestinal transplantation. The receptors originated from a human patient who received an intestinal transplant, so some T cells may come from the graft donor.

The chain employs TRBV20-1 and TRBJ2-1; D is unclear. Germline V lookup: CDR1 DFQATT, CDR2 SNEGSKA (reference sequence). Between the trimmed V and J ends, which lost 0 bases and 4 bases, there was a span of 1 base. The CDR3 has 11 residues. CDR3 DNA sequence: TGCAGTGCTAGAGAATACAATGAGCAGTTCTTC. It specifies CSAREYNEQFF.

In this sample, this clone is medium-sized. Within the sample, other DNA sequences also encode this same CDR3. V usage is TRBV2 and J usage is TRBJ2-3; maybe TRBD1 (5 bases). Trimming cost V 6 bases and J 4 bases, with 14 bases left between them. The germline CDR1 and CDR2 sequences are SNHLY and FYNNEI. The CDR3 runs to 14 residues. The DNA of the CDR3 is TGTGCCAGCAGCGACAGTGATAGACCAGATACGCAGTATTTT. The encoded protein is CASSDSDRPDTQYF.

This chain links TRBV27 with TRBJ2-5; 7 nucleotides align to TRBD1. The CDR3 is made up of 14 amino acids. From germline, CDR1 is MNHEY and CDR2 SMNVEV (reference sequence). The V and J ends lost 4 bases and 6 bases, in that order; junction bases with no gene match: 8. The CDR3: CASSWKRDSQTQYF. As DNA, the CDR3 is TGTGCCAGCAGTTGGAAAAGGGACAGCCAGACCCAGTACTTC.

The rearrangement uses TRBV4-2 and TRBJ2-5, with D uncertain. Judging by the DNA end, TRBJ2-7 fits better; the J call may be wrong. Per the germline V gene, CDR1 is LGHNA and CDR2 is YNFKEQ. The CDR3 length is 13 residues. For the CDR3, the DNA is TGTGCCAGCAGCGACGGGCCCGACTACGAGCAGTACTTC. Residues: CASSDGPDYEQYF.

In this sample, this clone turned up a few times. J is TRBJ2-7 and V is TRBV18; no definite D call. The V gene lost 5 bases and the J gene lost 5 bases, with 13 bases spanning the gap. The V gene's germline CDR1 is KGHSH and CDR2 LQKENI. The CDR3 totals 13 residues. As DNA, the CDR3 is TGTGCCAGCTCATCAGGAATCGACGACGAGCAGTACTTC. It encodes CASSSGIDDEQYF.

The rearrangement uses TRBV28 and TRBJ2-7, with no clear D. The CDR3 runs to 16 residues. Germline lookup yields CDR1 MDHEN and CDR2 SYDVKM. V dropped 7 bases and J dropped 1 base, with 20 bases sitting between them. The chain's CDR3 is CASTETDAGRSYEQYF. As DNA, the CDR3 is TGTGCCAGCACCGAGACGGACGCCGGTAGATCCTACGAGCAGTACTTC. The full variable domain, with the rest looked up from reference TRBV28 and TRBJ2-7, is DVKVTQSSRYLVKRTGEKVFLECVQDMDHENMFWYRQDPGLGLRLIYFSYDVKMKEKGDIPEGYSVSREKKERFSLILESASTNQTSMYLCASTETDAGRSYEQYFGPGTRLTVT.

The chain joins TRBV7-9 to TRBJ2-3, with unresolved D. Germline V gene sequence: CDR1 SEHNR, CDR2 FQNEAQ (reference sequence). The CDR3 extends over 13 amino acids. With 1 base removed from V and 2 bases from J, the gap between germline ends came to 4 bases. CDR3 protein: CASSLEITDTQYF. CDR3 in DNA: TGTGCCAGCAGCTTAGAGATCACAGATACGCAGTATTTT.

The gene calls are TRBV19 and TRBJ2-2; TRBD2 matches 11 bases. The CDR3 sequence is 16 residues long. Germline trimming cut 5 bases from V and 6 bases from J; bases unmatched to any gene: 8. CDR1 and CDR2 (germline): LNHDA, SQIVND (reference sequence). The CDR3 region is CASSLRVAGGPGELFF. CDR3 bases: TGTGCCAGTAGTCTCCGGGTAGCGGGAGGGCCCGGGGAGCTGTTTTTT.

V usage is TRBV4-1 and J usage is TRBJ2-1, with 10 nucleotides matching TRBD2. This CDR3 contains 17 residues. Germline lookup yields CDR1 MGHRA and CDR2 YSYEKL. J lost 4 bases, V lost 4 bases, and 10 bases had no gene match. The CDR3, as DNA: TGCGCCAGCAGCCTACTAGCGGGACTCAACCCTTACAATGAGCAGTTCTTC. It is translated as CASSLLAGLNPYNEQFF.

V and J are TRBV30 and TRBJ2-3, with TRBD2 matching over 12 bases. From germline, CDR1 is GTSNPN and CDR2 SVGIG (reference sequence). V lost 3 bases and J lost 11; bases outside the gene matches: 9. The CDR3 runs to 14 residues. This CDR3 reads CAWRLGLAGEGQYF. The CDR3 DNA is TGTGCCTGGAGACTGGGACTAGCGGGTGAGGGGCAGTATTTT.

This clone was found a few times. The DNA of the CDR3 is TGTGCCAGCAGCCCCTGGACTAGCACAGATACGCAGTATTTT. This encodes CASSPWTSTDTQYF. The chain uses TRBV5-8 and TRBJ2-3; weak D call: TRBD2 (5 bases). Trimming took off 4 bases at V and 0 bases at J, with 9 bases between the two ends. The CDR3 runs to 14 residues. CDR1 is SGHTS, CDR2 YDEGEE, per germline.

The genes are TRBV27 and TRBJ1-5; 9 bases are shared with TRBD1. This CDR3 comprises 16 residues. The germline gives CDR1 MNHEY, CDR2 SMNVEV (reference sequence). V lost 1 base and J lost 6; bases outside the gene matches: 7. CDR3 region: CASSLCPTGGPQPQHF. The CDR3 nucleotides read TGTGCCAGCAGTTTATGCCCCACAGGGGGCCCTCAGCCCCAGCATTTT.

The chain employs TRBV7-8 and TRBJ2-7, with 8 bases aligning to TRBD2. Germline V gives CDR1 SGHVS, CDR2 FQNEAQ. With 8 bases clipped from V and 5 bases from J, the junction kept 8 bases outside the gene matches. The CDR3 is 13 residues long. CDR3 DNA: TGTGCCAGCGCCGGGACTAGTAGCCACGAGCAGTACTTC. It codes for CASAGTSSHEQYF.

This chain links TRBV7-2 with TRBJ1-5, with D unresolved. V gave up 4 bases and J gave up 4 bases, with 8 bases separating them. CDR1 is SGHTA, CDR2 FQGNSA, per germline. CDR3 length equals 13 residues. The CDR3 spells CASSSRINQPQHF. DNA of the CDR3: TGTGCCAGCAGCTCCAGGATAAATCAGCCCCAGCATTTT.

The chain uses TRBV5-1 and TRBJ2-5; 12 positions agree with TRBD1. The J call is doubtful: the DNA matches TRBJ2-7 better. Germline V gene sequence: CDR1 SGHRS, CDR2 YFSETQ. CDR3 size: 16 residues. The CDR3 here is CASSLVSGTGGHEQYF. Here the CDR3 DNA reads TGCGCCAGCAGCTTGGTCTCCGGGACAGGGGGCCACGAGCAGTACTTC.

The V gene is TRBV7-9, the J gene TRBJ2-5; D unclear. The CDR3 totals 12 residues. V lost 4 bases and J lost 5, with 8 bases in between. The germline V gene encodes CDR1 SEHNR and CDR2 FQNEAQ (reference sequence). The CDR3 DNA is TGTGCCAGCAGCTCAAAAGCGGAGACCCAGTACTTC. This sequence encodes CASSSKAETQYF.

This clone occurred a few times. The chain has TRBV28 and TRBJ1-4; 7 bases fit TRBD1. The CDR3 sequence is 17 residues long. V trimming: 1 base; J trimming: 0 bases; junction bases outside the gene matches: 5. CDR1 and CDR2 (germline): MDHEN, SYDVKM. The CDR3 coding sequence is TGTGCCAGCAGTTTATTGGGCAGGGGGACAACTAATGAAAAACTGTTTTTT. Protein sequence: CASSLLGRGTTNEKLFF.

The V and J genes are TRBV5-4 and TRBJ1-2; 7 bases align to TRBD1. The CDR3 extends over 14 amino acids. V gave up 4 bases and J gave up 4 bases; unmatched junction bases: 7. Germline CDR1 SGHNT, CDR2 YYREEE (reference sequence). CDR3 region: CASSGGQSLYGYTF. In DNA form, the CDR3 reads TGTGCCAGCAGCGGGGGACAGTCCCTCTATGGCTACACCTTC.

Relative to its sample, this clone is medium-sized. This chain uses TRBV5-1 with TRBJ2-1, with 10 positions matching TRBD2. Unmatched junction bases numbered 3, after V lost 0 bases and J lost 12 bases. The germline gives CDR1 SGHRS, CDR2 YFSETQ. The CDR3 sequence is 13 residues long. DNA of the CDR3: TGCGCCAGCAGCTTGGGAGCTAGCGGGGGGCAGTTCTTC. It yields the protein CASSLGASGGQFF.

The rearrangement links TRBV30 to TRBJ2-5; 7 nucleotides agree with TRBD2. V dropped 1 base and J dropped 1; count of bases not matched to a gene: 6. Germline-derived CDR1 and CDR2 are GTSNPN and SVGIG (reference sequence). The CDR3 has 15 residues. The CDR3 loop is CAWSAGLPLQETQYF. CDR3 in DNA: TGTGCCTGGAGTGCGGGACTACCCCTCCAAGAGACCCAGTACTTC.

The genes are TRBV7-9 and TRBJ2-7; D ambiguous. Germline lookup yields CDR1 SEHNR and CDR2 FQNEAQ (reference sequence). The length of the CDR3 is 16 residues. V was shortened by 5 bases and J by 3 bases, with 20 bases between the two germline ends. The CDR3 DNA sequence: TGTGCCAGCAGCCTAACCTACCCCCGGCGTTGCTACGAGCAGTACTTC. Encoded protein: CASSLTYPRRCYEQYF.

J is TRBJ2-2 and V is TRBV6-1; D is uncertain. In germline, CDR1 is MNHNS, CDR2 SASEGT. V was trimmed by 5 bases and J by 3 bases, leaving 10 bases between them. CDR3 length equals 14 residues. The CDR3 region has the DNA TGTGCCAGCAGTTATAGACGGGACACCGGGGAGCTGTTTTTT. This encodes CASSYRRDTGELFF.

The sample holds one count of this clone. This sequence joins TRBV4-2 and TRBJ1-6; 7 bases align to TRBD1. The CDR3 totals 15 residues. The germline V gene has CDR1 LGHNA and CDR2 YNFKEQ. The V gene end was trimmed by 0 bases and the J gene end by 9 bases; junction bases not matched to a gene: 5. The DNA of the CDR3 is TGTGCCAGCAGCCAAGATCTACAGGGGCGTTCACCCCTCCACTTT. Translated: CASSQDLQGRSPLHF.

The chain recombines TRBV7-2 with TRBJ2-2, with D hard to call. V shed 1 base and J shed 7 bases, with 7 bases lying between them. Germline-derived CDR1 and CDR2 are SGHTA and FQGNSA. CDR3 length equals 13 residues. CDR3 DNA: TGTGCCAGCAGCTTAGGCCATGGCGGGGAGCTGTTTTTT. Its protein is CASSLGHGGELFF.

The rearrangement links TRBV11-1 to TRBJ2-1; 10 bases map to TRBD2. The CDR3 spans 15 residues. Germline CDR1 reads SGHAT; CDR2 reads FQDESV (reference sequence). J gave up 9 bases and V 5 bases, and 10 bases lay outside the gene matches. The CDR3 loop is CASSGRGLAGAEQFF. The CDR3 bases are TGTGCCAGCAGCGGAAGGGGGCTAGCGGGAGCTGAGCAGTTCTTC.

Only one count was recorded for this clone. The chain carries TRBV21-1 and TRBJ2-7; TRBD1 is the table's D call, not checked against the DNA. TRBV21-1 is a pseudogene segment. The CDR3 runs to 16 residues. This CDR3 reads CASSKYRRDRDYEQYF. For the CDR3, the DNA is TGTGCCAGCAGCAAATATCGGCGGGACAGGGACTACGAGCAGTACTTC.

V and J are TRBV30 and TRBJ2-3; 9 bases are a match to TRBD1. This CDR3 region has 15 residues. Per the germline V gene, CDR1 is GTSNPN and CDR2 is SVGIG (reference sequence). The V segment lost 4 bases and the J segment 5 bases; nucleotides outside the gene matches: 10. The CDR3: CAWTHRDRVGDTQYF. The CDR3 DNA follows: TGTGCCTGGACCCACCGGGACAGGGTTGGAGATACGCAGTATTTT.